What follows are 22 T cell receptor beta chains derived from one specimen sequenced in a study of neurological immune-mediated disorders. TCRdb passed the 5' RACE reads through MiXCR, listing each CDR3 protein once. The table shows about 71,000 distinct CDR3 sequences, with roughly 15% occurring only once. Time point specified: longitudinal time-point 1 (baseline). What was sequenced was PBMCs. These receptors came from a female donor with HTLV-1-associated myelopathy (HAM/TSP).

This clonotype showed up many times. The rearrangement links TRBV5-1 to TRBJ2-1; possibly TRBD2 for D (5 bases). This CDR3 is 19 amino acids long. Between the trimmed V and J ends, which lost 0 bases and 3 bases, there was a span of 22 bases. The V gene's germline CDR1 is SGHRS and CDR2 YFSETQ. CDR3 nucleotide sequence: TGCGCCAGCAGCTTGGAGGCTTTGAGGGCGGGCTTGGGCTACAATGAGCAGTTCTTC. Residues: CASSLEALRAGLGYNEQFF.

This clonotype was seen repeatedly, ten times or more. This chain connects TRBV7-9 to TRBJ2-1, with a weak D call TRBD2 (6 bases). Trimming cost V 5 bases and J 4 bases, with 15 bases left between them. The CDR3 is made up of 15 amino acids. The germline CDR1 and CDR2 sequences are SEHNR and FQNEAQ (reference sequence). CDR3 sequence reads: CASSLLAGPYNEQFF. CDR3 nucleotides: TGTGCCAGCAGCCTGTTGGCGGGACCTTACAATGAGCAGTTCTTC.

In this sample, this clonotype turned up once. The rearrangement links TRBV21-1 to TRBJ1-6. TRBV21-1 is a listed pseudogene. This CDR3 comprises 15 residues. DNA for the CDR3: TGTGCCAGCAGCAAAAAGTGGGGTGTTAATTCACCCCTCCACTTT. Translation gives CASSKKWGVNSPLHF.

This clonotype was detected ten times or more. The chain combines TRBV5-1 with TRBJ2-7; tentatively, D is TRBD2 (6 bases). This CDR3 has 13 residues. V lost 6 bases to trimming and J lost 0 bases, with 10 bases between them. The germline V gene encodes CDR1 SGHRS and CDR2 YFSETQ. As DNA, the CDR3 is TGCGCCAGCACCGGGGGACCCTCCTACGAGCAGTACTTC. It codes for CASTGGPSYEQYF.

This clonotype was recorded many times. This rearrangement joins TRBV15 to TRBJ1-6, with 11 nucleotides matching TRBD1. The germline V gene has CDR1 LNHNV and CDR2 YYDKDF (reference sequence). After removal of 5 bases from V and 10 bases from J, the junction contained 7 bases not matched to a gene. The CDR3 contains 15 residues. CDR3 sequence: CATSYGTGGGSPLHF. The CDR3 nucleotides are TGTGCCACCAGCTACGGGACAGGGGGAGGGTCACCCCTCCACTTT.

This clonotype has just a few counts. The genes are TRBV11-2 and TRBJ1-6; D not resolved. Germline CDR1 reads SGHAT; CDR2 reads FQNNGV. V lost 1 base to trimming and J lost 7 bases, with 11 bases between them. CDR3 length: 15 residues. The DNA of the CDR3 is TGTGCCAGCAGCTTAGTTAATGTAGGGAATTCACCCCTCCACTTT. Translating gives CASSLVNVGNSPLHF.

At least ten counts were recorded for this clonotype. This sequence joins TRBV5-5 and TRBJ1-6, with a weak D call TRBD1 (5 bases). This CDR3 is 17 amino acids long. V was clipped by 2 bases and J by 0 bases, with 12 bases between them. The germline V gene encodes CDR1 SGHKS and CDR2 YYEKEE (reference sequence). The CDR3 DNA reads as TGTGCCAGCAGCTTTGAGGGGCTAAGCTCCTATAATTCACCCCTCCACTTT. Translating gives CASSFEGLSSYNSPLHF.

This clonotype has a count of ten or more. The V gene is TRBV5-1, the J gene TRBJ2-5; 9 nucleotides match TRBD1. This CDR3 comprises 14 residues. J lost 2 bases, V lost 5 bases, and 4 bases had no gene match. From germline, CDR1 is SGHRS and CDR2 YFSETQ. In nucleotides, the CDR3 is TGCGCCAGCAGGCCGACAGGGGGGCAAGAGACCCAGTACTTC. Translation: CASRPTGGQETQYF.

This clonotype was counted ten times or more. The chain recombines TRBV4-1 with TRBJ1-1; D gene uncertain. Germline V gene lookup returns CDR1 MGHRA and CDR2 YSYEKL. Trimming shortened V by 6 bases and J by 0 bases, and 14 bases separated the two germline ends. This CDR3 is built from 15 residues. Here the CDR3 reads CASSRQRNMNTEAFF. The CDR3 DNA reads TGCGCCAGCAGTCGGCAGAGAAATATGAACACTGAAGCTTTCTTT.

This clonotype appeared many times. V gene TRBV29-1 combines with J gene TRBJ2-1; the D gene is possibly TRBD2 (6 bases). Looked up from germline, CDR1 is SQVTM and CDR2 is ANQGSEA. There are 14 residues in the CDR3. V was shortened by 4 bases and J by 4 bases, with 14 bases between the two germline ends. In nucleotides, the CDR3 is TGCAGCGTTGCCGGACCTAGCGATTACAATGAGCAGTTCTTC. Its protein product is CSVAGPSDYNEQFF.

The sample holds a few counts of this clonotype. The V and J genes are TRBV4-1 and TRBJ2-3; 8 bases align to TRBD1. CDR1 and CDR2 from the germline V gene are MGHRA and YSYEKL. Unmatched junction bases numbered 5, after V lost 1 base and J lost 2 bases. The CDR3 totals 16 residues. The CDR3 DNA reads TGCGCCAGCAGCCAAGGATGGACAGGGAACACAGATACGCAGTATTTT. Protein: CASSQGWTGNTDTQYF.

This clonotype was detected many times. The chain joins TRBV5-6 to TRBJ2-1, with 9 bases aligning to TRBD2. V dropped 0 bases and J dropped 7; count of bases not matched to a gene: 14. Per germline, CDR1 SGHDT and CDR2 YYEEEE. The CDR3 spans 18 residues. CDR3 in amino acids: CASSLGTGRGGKINEQFF. The DNA for the CDR3 is TGTGCCAGCAGCTTGGGTACGGGGCGGGGGGGCAAAATTAATGAGCAGTTCTTC. Together with reference TRBV5-6 and TRBJ2-1, the CDR3 gives the full variable domain: DAGVTQSPTHLIKTRGQQVTLRCSPKSGHDTVSWYQQALGQGPQFIFQYYEEEERQRGNFPDRFSGHQFPNYSSELNVNALLLGDSALYLCASSLGTGRGGKINEQFFGPGTRLTVL.

This clonotype occurred many times. The genes are TRBV28 and TRBJ1-1, with TRBD1 as a possible D gene (5 bases). The CDR3 contains 14 residues. Trimming took off 6 bases at V and 1 base at J, with 12 bases between the two ends. From germline, CDR1 is MDHEN and CDR2 SYDVKM. The CDR3 region has the DNA TGTGCCAGCAGACTCCAGGGACCGAACACTGAAGCTTTCTTT. It specifies CASRLQGPNTEAFF.

Many counts were recorded for this clonotype. J is TRBJ2-1 and V is TRBV7-3; 7 bases agree with TRBD2. After removal of 4 bases from V and 0 bases from J, the junction contained 9 bases not matched to a gene. Looked up from germline, CDR1 is SGHTA and CDR2 is FQGTGA. The CDR3 extends over 17 amino acids. DNA of the CDR3: TGTGCCAGCAGCTGGCGACTGGGGGGGAGCTCCTACAATGAGCAGTTCTTC. This encodes CASSWRLGGSSYNEQFF.

This clonotype has at least ten counts. CDR3 loop: CASSLGQVGIYEQYF. Written as DNA, the CDR3 is TGTGCCAGCAGTTTAGGCCAGGTTGGGATCTACGAGCAGTACTTC. The J gene is TRBJ2-7, the V gene TRBV28; D not resolved. Germline CDR1 MDHEN, CDR2 SYDVKM. V gave up 2 bases and J gave up 3 bases, with 14 bases separating them. This CDR3 is 15 amino acids long.

This chain joins TRBV2 and TRBJ2-2, with 14 bases aligning to TRBD2. CDR3 length equals 17 residues. CDR1 is SNHLY, CDR2 FYNNEI, per germline. V was pared by 4 bases and J by 3 bases, with 4 bases of the junction left unmatched. The CDR3 is CASSGLAGGQDTGELFF. CDR3 nucleotides: TGTGCCAGCAGTGGACTAGCGGGGGGGCAGGACACCGGGGAGCTGTTTTTT.

This clonotype was recorded at least ten times. The gene calls are TRBV11-2 and TRBJ1-1; D is unclear. Germline CDR1 reads SGHAT; CDR2 reads FQNNGV. V was trimmed by 3 bases and J by 7 bases, leaving 12 bases between them. The CDR3 contains 13 residues. The CDR3 here is CASSLLVAYEAFF. The CDR3 DNA follows: TGTGCCAGCAGCTTGCTCGTGGCCTATGAAGCTTTCTTT. The full variable domain, completed using reference TRBV11-2 and TRBJ1-1, is EAGVAQSPRYKIIEKRQSVAFWCNPISGHATLYWYQQILGQGPKLLIQFQNNGVVDDSQLPKDRFSAERLKGVDSTLKIQPAKLEDSAVYLCASSLLVAYEAFFGQGTRLTVV.

This clonotype showed up many times. The CDR3 DNA reads as TGTGCCAGCAGGCGGGACAGGGGAAGCTCCGGGGAGCTGTTTTTT. It is translated as CASRRDRGSSGELFF. This chain connects TRBV6-2 or TRBV6-3 to TRBJ2-2; the match to TRBD1 covers 10 bases. The CDR3 consists of 15 residues. After removal of 6 bases from V and 6 bases from J, the junction contained 7 bases not matched to a gene. Germline CDR1 is MNHEY and CDR2 is SVGEGT.

The genes are TRBV20-1 and TRBJ1-1; D might be TRBD1 (5 bases). This CDR3 is 14 amino acids long. Germline CDR1 is DFQATT and CDR2 is SNEGSKA (reference sequence). DNA of the CDR3: TGCAGCGCCTATTACGAGCGGGACGGCACTGAAGCTTTCTTT. Translation gives CSAYYERDGTEAFF.

This clonotype has at least ten counts. V and J are TRBV29-1 and TRBJ2-7; D is possibly TRBD1 or TRBD2 (5 bases each). Germline assignment: CDR1 SQVTM and CDR2 ANQGSEA. This CDR3 is built from 13 residues. V shed 6 bases and J shed 7 bases, with 19 bases lying between them. DNA for the CDR3: TGCAGCGTCGGCGACAGCCGACTAACGGAGCAGTACTTC. Its protein product is CSVGDSRLTEQYF.

This clonotype has at least ten counts. This chain links TRBV10-3 with TRBJ2-7; D is perhaps TRBD1 (6 bases). From germline, CDR1 is ENHRY and CDR2 SYGVKD. The CDR3 is made up of 14 amino acids. V lost 4 bases to trimming and J lost 0 bases, with 10 bases between them. CDR3 in amino acids: CAISAGTYSYEQYF. As DNA, the CDR3 is TGTGCCATCAGTGCCGGGACATACTCCTACGAGCAGTACTTC.

This clonotype was counted at least ten times. The chain employs TRBV3-1 and TRBJ1-1, with D tentatively TRBD1 (5 bases). Germline V gene lookup returns CDR1 LGHDT and CDR2 YNNKEL (reference sequence). The V and J ends lost 4 bases and 11 bases respectively, with 14 bases between them. The CDR3 covers 12 residues. The CDR3: CASSLKGFGAFF. CDR3 coding DNA: TGTGCCAGCAGCCTTAAGGGGTTCGGGGCTTTCTTT.